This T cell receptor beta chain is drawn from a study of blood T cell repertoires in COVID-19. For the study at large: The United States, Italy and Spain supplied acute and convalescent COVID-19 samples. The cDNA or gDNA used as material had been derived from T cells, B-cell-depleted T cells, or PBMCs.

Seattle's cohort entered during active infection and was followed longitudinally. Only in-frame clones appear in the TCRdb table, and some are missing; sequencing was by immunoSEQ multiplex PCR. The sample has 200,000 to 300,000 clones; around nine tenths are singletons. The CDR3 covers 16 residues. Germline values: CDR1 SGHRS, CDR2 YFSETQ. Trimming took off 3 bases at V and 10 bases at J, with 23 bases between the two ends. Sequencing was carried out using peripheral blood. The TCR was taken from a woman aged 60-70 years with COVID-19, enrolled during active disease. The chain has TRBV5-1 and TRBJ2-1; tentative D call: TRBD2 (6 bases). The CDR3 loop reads CASSSQTSSWSGEQFF. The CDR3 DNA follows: TGCGCCAGCAGCTCCCAGACTAGTAGTTGGTCAGGGGAGCAGTTCTTC.